This TCR beta chain was sequenced during a study of Graves' ophthalmopathy and Graves' hyperthyroidism. This CDR3 spans 15 amino acids. Germline-derived CDR1 and CDR2 are ENHRY and SYGVKD. V lost 0 bases, J lost 5 bases, and 13 bases lay in between. At least ten counts were recorded for this clonotype. Amplification of the TCR beta CDR3 regions used RNA transcripts (as template). An initial RT-PCR round employing HTBI primers preceded a second-round multiplex PCR. TCRdb reanalysed the multiplex PCR reads using MiXCR and keeps one entry per CDR3 protein. Here the sample spans 400,000 to 450,000 distinct CDR3 sequences, 21% being singletons.

Sequencing was done on a sample of peripheral blood. This TCR came from a woman aged 18-29 years with stable Graves' hyperthyroidism. The chain joins TRBV10-3 to TRBJ1-2; no clear D. The CDR3 sequence is CAISESIIGQYGYTF. The CDR3 region has the DNA TGTGCCATCAGTGAGTCGATAATAGGCCAGTATGGCTACACCTTC.